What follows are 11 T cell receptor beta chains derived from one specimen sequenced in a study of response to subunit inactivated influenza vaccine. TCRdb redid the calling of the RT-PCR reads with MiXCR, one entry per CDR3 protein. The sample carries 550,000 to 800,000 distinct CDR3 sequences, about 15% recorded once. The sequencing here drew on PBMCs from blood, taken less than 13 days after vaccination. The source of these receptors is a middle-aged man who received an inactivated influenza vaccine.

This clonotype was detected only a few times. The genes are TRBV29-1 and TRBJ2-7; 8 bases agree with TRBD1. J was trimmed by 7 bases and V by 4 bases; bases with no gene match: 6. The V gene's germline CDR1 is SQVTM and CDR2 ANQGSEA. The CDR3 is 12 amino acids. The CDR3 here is CSVGTGLREQYF. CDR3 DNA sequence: TGCAGCGTTGGGACAGGGTTGAGGGAGCAGTACTTC.

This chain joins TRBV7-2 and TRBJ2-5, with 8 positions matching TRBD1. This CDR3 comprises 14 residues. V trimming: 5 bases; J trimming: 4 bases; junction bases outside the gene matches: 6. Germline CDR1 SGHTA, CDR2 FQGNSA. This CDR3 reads CASSLTRGRETQYF. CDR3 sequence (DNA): TGTGCCAGCAGCCTTACCAGGGGGCGAGAGACCCAGTACTTC.

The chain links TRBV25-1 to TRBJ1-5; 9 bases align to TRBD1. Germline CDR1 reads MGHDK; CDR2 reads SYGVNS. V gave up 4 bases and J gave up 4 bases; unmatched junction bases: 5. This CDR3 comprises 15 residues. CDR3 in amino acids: CASSGGDRVNQPQHF. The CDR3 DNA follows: TGTGCCAGCAGTGGCGGGGACAGGGTAAATCAGCCCCAGCATTTT.

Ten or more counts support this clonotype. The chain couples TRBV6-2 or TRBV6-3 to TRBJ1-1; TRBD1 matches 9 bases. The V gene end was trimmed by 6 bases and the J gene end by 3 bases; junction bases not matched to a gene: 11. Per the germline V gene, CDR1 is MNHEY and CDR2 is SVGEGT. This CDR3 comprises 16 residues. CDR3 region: CASSYETGGADTEAFF. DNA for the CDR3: TGTGCCAGCAGCTACGAGACAGGGGGGGCGGACACTGAAGCTTTCTTT.

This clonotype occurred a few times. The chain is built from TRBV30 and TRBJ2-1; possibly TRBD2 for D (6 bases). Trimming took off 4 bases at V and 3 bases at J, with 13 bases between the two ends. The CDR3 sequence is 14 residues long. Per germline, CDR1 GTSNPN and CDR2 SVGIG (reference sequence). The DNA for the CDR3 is TGTGCCTGGAACCGGGACTCACTCTACAATGAGCAGTTCTTC. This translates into CAWNRDSLYNEQFF. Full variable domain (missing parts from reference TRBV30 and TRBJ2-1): SQTIHQWPATLVQPVGSPLSLECTVEGTSNPNLYWYRQAAGRGLQLLFYSVGIGQISSEVPQNLSASRPQDRQFILSSKKLLLSDSGFYLCAWNRDSLYNEQFFGPGTRLTVL.

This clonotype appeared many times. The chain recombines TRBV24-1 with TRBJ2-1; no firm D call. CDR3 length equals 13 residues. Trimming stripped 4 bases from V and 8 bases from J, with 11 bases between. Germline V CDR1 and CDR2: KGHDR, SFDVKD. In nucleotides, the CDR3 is TGTGCCACCAGTGACCCCTCCCTCGATGAGCAGTTCTTC. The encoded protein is CATSDPSLDEQFF.

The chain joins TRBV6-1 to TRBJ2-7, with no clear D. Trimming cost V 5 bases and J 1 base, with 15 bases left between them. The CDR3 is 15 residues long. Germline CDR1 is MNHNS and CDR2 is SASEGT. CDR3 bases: TGTGCCAGCAGTCCCTCCCCGCGCAGTTCCTACGAGCAGTACTTC. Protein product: CASSPSPRSSYEQYF.

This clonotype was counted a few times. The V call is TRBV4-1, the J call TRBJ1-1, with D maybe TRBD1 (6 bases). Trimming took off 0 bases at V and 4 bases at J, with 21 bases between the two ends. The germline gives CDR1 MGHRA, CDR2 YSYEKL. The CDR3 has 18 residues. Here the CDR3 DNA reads TGCGCCAGCAGCCAAGATTGGTTCACAGGGAGGACGAGCACTGAAGCTTTCTTT. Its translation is CASSQDWFTGRTSTEAFF.

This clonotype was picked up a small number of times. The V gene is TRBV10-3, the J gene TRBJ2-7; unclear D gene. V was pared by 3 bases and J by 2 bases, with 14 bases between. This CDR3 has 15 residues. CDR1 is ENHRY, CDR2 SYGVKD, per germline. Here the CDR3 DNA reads TGTGCCATCAGTGACCCGGCCCGACCAACCTACGAGCAGTACTTC. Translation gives CAISDPARPTYEQYF.

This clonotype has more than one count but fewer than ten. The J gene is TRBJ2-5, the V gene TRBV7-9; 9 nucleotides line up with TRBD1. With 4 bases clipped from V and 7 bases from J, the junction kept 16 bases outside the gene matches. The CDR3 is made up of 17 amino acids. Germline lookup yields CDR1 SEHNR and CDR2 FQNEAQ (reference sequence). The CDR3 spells CASSSRLRDRVRGTQYF. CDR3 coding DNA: TGTGCCAGCAGCTCCCGACTCCGGGACAGGGTCCGGGGGACCCAGTACTTC. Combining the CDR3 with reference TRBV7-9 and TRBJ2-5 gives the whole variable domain DTGVSQNPRHKITKRGQNVTFRCDPISEHNRLYWYRQTLGQGPEFLTYFQNEAQLEKSRLLSDRFSAERPKGSFSTLEIQRTEQGDSAMYLCASSSRLRDRVRGTQYFGPGTRLLVL.

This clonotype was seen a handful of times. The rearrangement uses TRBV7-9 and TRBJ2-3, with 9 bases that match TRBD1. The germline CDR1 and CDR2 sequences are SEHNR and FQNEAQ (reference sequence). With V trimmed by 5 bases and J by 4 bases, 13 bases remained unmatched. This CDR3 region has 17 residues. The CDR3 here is CASSRWLGTGSSDTQYF. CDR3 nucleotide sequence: TGTGCCAGCAGCCGATGGCTCGGGACAGGGAGCTCAGATACGCAGTATTTT.